The rows below give T cell receptor beta chains drawn from one sample of a study of T cells in Graves' hyperthyroidism and ophthalmopathy. TCRdb re-derived calls from the multiplex PCR reads in MiXCR, one entry per CDR3 protein. The table includes some 770,000 distinct CDR3 sequences, around 17% detected once. The sample consisted of blood. All receptors derive from a man between 18 and 29 years old with Graves' hyperthyroidism. The CDR3 runs from the conserved cysteine through the conserved F or W. A D gene is named only where the DNA matches it firmly. Size values are once, few and many counts, or a class for expanded clones, and some rows have none.

>TRBJ2-7|few|.|TRBV7-6
CASSLALGAINEQYF
TGTGCCAGCAGCTTAGCGCTAGGGGCAATCAACGAGCAGTACTTC
>TRBJ2-3|many|TRBD2|TRBV5-1
CASSWGLAGATDTQYF
TGCGCCAGCAGCTGGGGACTAGCGGGAGCCACAGATACGCAGTATTTT
>TRBJ2-2|.|TRBD2|TRBV11-3
CASRELAGGLTGELFF
TGTGCCAGCAGGGAACTAGCGGGAGGCCTCACCGGGGAGCTGTTTTTT
>TRBJ2-3|many|TRBD2|TRBV11-2
CASSPGYASGRTDTQYF
TGTGCCAGCAGCCCAGGGTATGCTAGCGGGAGGACAGATACGCAGTATTTT
>TRBJ1-2|few|TRBD1|TRBV29-1
CSVETARGTYGYTF
TGCAGCGTTGAAACGGCCAGGGGGACCTATGGCTACACCTTC
>TRBJ2-5|.|.|TRBV24-1
CATSNHQETQYF
TGTGCCACCAGTAACCATCAAGAGACCCAGTACTTC
>TRBJ2-1|many|.|TRBV18
CASSEEGSYNEQFF
TGTGCCAGCTCAGAGGAGGGGAGCTACAATGAGCAGTTCTTC
>TRBJ1-1|few|.|TRBV5-1
CASSSGGMNTEAFF
TGCGCCAGCAGCTCGGGGGGTATGAACACTGAAGCTTTCTTT
>TRBJ1-1|many|.|TRBV3-1
CASSQVGRSNTEAFF
TGTGCCAGCAGCCAAGTGGGACGGTCCAACACTGAAGCTTTCTTT
>TRBJ1-2|.|.|TRBV6-1
CASSEGSYGYTF
TGTGCCAGCAGTGAGGGCTCCTATGGCTACACCTTC
>TRBJ2-3|.|TRBD2|TRBV6-2/TRBV6-3
CATHPQTSGNTDTQYF
TGTGCCACCCACCCTCAGACTAGCGGAAACACAGATACGCAGTATTTT
>TRBJ2-1|few|TRBD2|TRBV28
CASSLTSGRDEQFF
TGTGCCAGCAGTTTAACAAGCGGGAGAGATGAGCAGTTCTTC
>TRBJ1-5|.|.|TRBV7-9
CASSPSRRGYQPQHF
TGTGCCAGCAGCCCTTCCCGGAGGGGTTATCAGCCCCAGCATTTT
>TRBJ2-2|.|TRBD2|TRBV7-9
CASSLSRLAANTGELFF
TGTGCCAGCAGCTTATCTCGGCTAGCGGCGAACACCGGGGAGCTGTTTTTT
>TRBJ2-7|.|.|TRBV10-2
CASSETGPNYEQYF
TGCGCCAGCAGTGAGACCGGGCCGAACTACGAGCAGTACTTC
>TRBJ1-4|.|.|TRBV19
CASSRGSGTNEKLFF
TGTGCCAGTAGTAGAGGGTCAGGAACTAATGAAAAACTGTTTTTT
>TRBJ2-7|.|.|TRBV28
CASSYVEQYF
TGTGCCAGCAGTTACGTCGAGCAGTACTTC
>TRBJ2-5|.|.|TRBV6-2/TRBV6-3
CASTRGGGFPGTQYF
TGTGCCAGCACCCGGGGAGGTGGGTTCCCCGGGACCCAGTACTTC
>TRBJ2-7|.|TRBD1|TRBV28
CASSLAWTGSSYEQYF
TGTGCCAGCAGTTTAGCTTGGACAGGGAGCTCCTACGAGCAGTACTTC
>TRBJ2-3|many|.|TRBV11-3
CASSLDPFTDTQYF
TGTGCCAGCAGCTTAGATCCTTTCACAGATACGCAGTATTTT
>TRBJ2-7|many|.|TRBV28
CASRGLSMISYEQYF
TGTGCCAGCAGGGGACTTTCCATGATCTCCTACGAGCAGTACTTC
>TRBJ2-3|many|.|TRBV27
CASSPGTTSRVDTQYF
TGTGCCAGCAGTCCCGGGACAACCTCTCGTGTGGATACGCAGTATTTT
>TRBJ1-4|.|.|TRBV28
CTSSLGRAGLFF
TGTACCAGCAGTTTAGGCAGGGCCGGACTGTTTTTT
>TRBJ2-1|few|.|TRBV5-6
CASSLKGDGYNEQFF
TGTGCCAGCAGCTTGAAGGGGGACGGTTACAATGAGCAGTTCTTC
>TRBJ2-5|many|TRBD2|TRBV7-9
CASRPRAGGETQYF
TGTGCCAGCAGGCCAAGGGCCGGGGGGGAGACCCAGTACTTC
>TRBJ1-1|.|TRBD1|TRBV20-1
CSADGQVMNTEAFF
TGCAGTGCGGACGGACAGGTCATGAACACTGAAGCTTTCTTT
>TRBJ2-2|.|.|TRBV19
CASSPGGGLNTGELFF
TGTGCCAGTAGTCCCGGGGGCGGTTTGAACACCGGGGAGCTGTTTTTT
>TRBJ2-1|many|TRBD1|TRBV7-9
CASSSTGVSYNEQFF
TGTGCCAGCAGTTCTACAGGGGTCTCCTACAATGAGCAGTTCTTC
>TRBJ2-1|few|TRBD2|TRBV14
CASSPVAGTTNNEQFF
TGTGCCAGCAGCCCAGTAGCGGGGACCACAAACAATGAGCAGTTCTTC
>TRBJ2-1|many|TRBD2|TRBV24-1
CATRSIAGKADEQFF
TGTGCCACCAGATCCATAGCGGGCAAAGCCGATGAGCAGTTCTTC
>TRBJ1-5|few|.|TRBV14
CANTFNQPQHF
TGTGCCAATACTTTCAATCAGCCCCAGCATTTT
>TRBJ2-3|many|.|TRBV28
CASRGGPTDTQYF
TGTGCCAGCAGGGGGGGGCCCACAGATACGCAGTATTTT
>TRBJ1-1|many|.|TRBV28
CASSPSSTGQNTEAFF
TGTGCCAGCAGTCCATCGTCGACGGGGCAGAACACTGAAGCTTTCTTT
>TRBJ1-5|many|.|TRBV4-1
CASSQDPNQPQHF
TGCGCCAGCAGCCAAGATCCCAATCAGCCCCAGCATTTT
>TRBJ2-5|.|.|TRBV11-2
CASSLLLGGTSETQYF
TGTGCCAGCAGCTTACTCTTGGGGGGAACCTCAGAGACCCAGTACTTC
>TRBJ2-4|many|TRBD2|TRBV28
CASSFVSGVAKNIQYF
TGTGCCAGCAGTTTCGTGAGCGGGGTAGCCAAAAACATTCAGTACTTC
>TRBJ1-1|.|.|TRBV6-1
CASKLTDYTEAFF
TGTGCCAGCAAGCTGACAGACTACACTGAAGCTTTCTTT
>TRBJ2-1|.|.|TRBV19
CASRSGFSYNEQFF
TGTGCCAGTAGATCAGGCTTCTCCTACAATGAGCAGTTCTTC
>TRBJ2-7|many|TRBD1|TRBV18
CASSPSGQGLYEQYF
TGTGCCAGCTCACCATCGGGACAGGGACTGTACGAGCAGTACTTC
>TRBJ2-1|many|.|TRBV11-3
CASSSTGASEQFF
TGTGCCAGCAGCTCAACGGGAGCCAGTGAGCAGTTCTTC
>TRBJ2-7|.|.|TRBV28
CASSLLQTYEQYF
TGTGCCAGCAGTTTACTACAAACCTACGAGCAGTACTTC
>TRBJ2-3|.|.|TRBV12-3/TRBV12-4
CASSLILGTQYF
TGTGCCAGCAGTTTAATCCTGGGTACGCAGTATTTT
>TRBJ2-3|many|.|TRBV3-1
CASSPPMGRRDTQYF
TGTGCCAGCAGCCCTCCGATGGGACGGCGAGATACGCAGTATTTT
>TRBJ1-5|.|.|TRBV7-9
CASSPLGDPNQPQHF
TGTGCCAGCAGTCCCTTGGGGGACCCCAATCAGCCCCAGCATTTT
>TRBJ1-1|few|.|TRBV6-2/TRBV6-3
CASSYIRGSWNTEAFF
TGTGCCAGCAGTTATATCCGTGGGAGTTGGAACACTGAAGCTTTCTTT
>TRBJ2-7|.|TRBD2|TRBV6-1
CASGLAGGSSYEQYF
TGTGCCAGCGGACTAGCGGGGGGAAGCTCCTACGAGCAGTACTTC
>TRBJ1-3|.|.|TRBV5-1
CASSPGQHSGNTIYF
TGCGCCAGCAGCCCAGGACAGCACTCTGGAAACACCATATATTTT
>TRBJ2-7|many|.|TRBV27
CASSPRGPSYEQYF
TGTGCCAGCAGTCCCCGGGGACCATCCTACGAGCAGTACTTC
>TRBJ1-1|many|.|TRBV27
CASSLSEGNTEAFF
TGTGCCAGCAGTTTATCGGAGGGGAACACTGAAGCTTTCTTT
>TRBJ2-3|.|.|TRBV7-2
CASSLEAPTDTQYF
TGTGCCAGCAGCTTAGAGGCGCCGACAGATACGCAGTATTTT
>TRBJ1-2|few|.|TRBV11-2
CASSLEIEWNYGYTF
TGTGCCAGCAGCTTAGAAATCGAATGGAACTATGGCTACACCTTC
>TRBJ2-1|.|TRBD1|TRBV5-8
CASCTGASLYNEQFF
TGTGCCAGCTGTACAGGGGCCAGCCTATACAATGAGCAGTTCTTC
>TRBJ2-5|.|.|TRBV9
CASSGRGRETQYF
TGTGCCAGCAGCGGCCGGGGGCGGGAGACCCAGTACTTC